Sequencing of this T cell receptor beta chain was carried out in a study of Graves' ophthalmopathy and Graves' hyperthyroidism (dated by TCRdb to 2016 to 2019). As for the study more broadly: Peripheral blood samples were taken at the time of initial diagnosis, before any treatment was given. To tell Graves' ophthalmopathy apart from Graves' hyperthyroidism, and to predict which patients would progress to ophthalmopathy, the study relied on TCR beta repertoire signatures. In total, approximately 140 blood samples were TCR-sequenced: some 40 ophthalmopathy, some 75 hyperthyroidism and about 17 hyperthyroidism-to-ophthalmopathy patients. To explore V-J signatures that distinguish ophthalmopathy from hyperthyroidism, a discovery set of 100 patients was enrolled, made up of 43 with ophthalmopathy and 57 with stable hyperthyroidism. For independent validation, a separate cohort was made up of 18 hyperthyroidism patients plus 17 patients who later progressed from hyperthyroidism to ophthalmopathy. In more than five hyperthyroidism patients, T-cell repertoires of thyroid tissue and blood were compared. Following sample collection, hyperthyroidism patients were given methimazole at a starting dose of 30 mg daily, and ophthalmopathy patients were given high-dose intravenous methylprednisolone. For training and testing, the 100 or so patients in the discovery cohort were randomly divided in a 7:3 ratio. Paper-wide results and their limitations: Sample size was not predetermined statistically, and investigators were not blinded to group allocation. Ophthalmopathy was separated from stable hyperthyroidism by the 13-signature model with roughly 87% sensitivity and 81.08% specificity in cross-validation and with 80%/75% in the test set. In validation, the model predicted ophthalmopathy progression with 70.59% sensitivity and roughly 72% specificity; roughly eleven predicted patients were CT-confirmed with GO in a median of about 7.1 months. Among expanded thyroid clonotypes with frequency above 0.001, most also showed up in blood, which suggests that blood repertoires may reflect the thyroid immune response.

This clonotype was observed at least ten times. It has no known antigen specificity. Per-nucleotide qualities are absent, and no much larger clonotype sits a single base away. V is cut by 2 bases and J by 5 bases, and the space between the germline ends is 12 bases. The CDR3 spans 14 residues, from the cysteine through the phenylalanine. This entry keeps only the CDR3 DNA: 42 bases, framed from base 1. In the germline V gene, CDR1 corresponds to MRHNA and CDR2 to SNTAGT. TCR beta CDR3 regions were amplified from RNA transcripts for repertoire sequencing. HTBI primers and the Qiagen OneStep RT-PCR kit were used in a first-round RT-PCR, which was followed by a second-round multiplex PCR, size selection and purification. The libraries underwent paired-end sequencing with 100 bp reads on an Illumina HiSeq2000. In the original analysis: SOAPnuke was used to process the reads, throwing out any read that had adapters, had uncalled bases, had a mean Phred below 15, or lacked an exact constant-primer or identifier match. High-quality paired reads were merged with COPE v1.2.5. Clonotypes were defined as unique nucleotide sequences and were aligned to IMGT TRB V, D and J references using MiTCR v1.1. The analysis was limited to V-J combinations with a frequency above 0.0001, which together covered 99.2% of repertoires. For each V-J combination, a TCR clonal expansion and chaos score was defined as F50 clonal expansion divided by the chaos observed in the TCRdist matrix. Welch's t-statistics and random forest were used to narrow the features down to 13 V-J combinations, which were then fed into a naive Bayes classifier. The similarity between thyroid and blood repertoires was quantified using the Morisita-Horn index. The public reads were reprocessed in TCRdb via fastp at Q25 and MiXCR, keeping in-frame beta chains. CDR3 protein sequences are deduplicated, and each keeps its most common genes and DNA. These V and J calls derive from TCRdb rather than the authors' analysis. This sample comprises 350,000 to 450,000 distinct CDR3 sequences, around 20% of them detected only once. 1.6% of the sample is held by the ten biggest clonotypes.

The ophthalmopathy patients had moderately to severely active disease, with a Clinical Activity Score of 3 or higher, a NOSPECS grade of 4 or higher, and a disease duration of less than 3 months. Patients were excluded if they had other autoimmune diseases, uncontrolled infections, pregnancy or lactation. Diagnosis relied on clinical symptoms, serum thyroxine, TRAb, thyroid ultrasound and orbital computed tomography. PBMCs were isolated from about 9.1 ml of fresh peripheral blood by Ficoll-Paque density gradient centrifugation. Total RNA was extracted with Trizol reagent and quality-checked on an Agilent 2100 Bioanalyzer.

This TCR came from a woman between 18 and 29 years old with Graves' ophthalmopathy. Donor details come from another sample of the same person, matched by shared clones. The V and J segments used are TRBV6-4 and TRBJ1-1; the D segment cannot be called with confidence. Sample: peripheral blood. For the CDR3, the sequence is CASSDKGGQTEAFF. In nucleotides, the sequence is TGTGCCAGCAGTGACAAGGGCGGGCAGACTGAAGCTTTCTTT.